The rows below give T cell receptor beta chains drawn from one sample of a study of T-cell reconstitution after alpha-beta-depleted transplantation in children. TCRdb reprocessed the PCR reads via MiXCR and lists one record per CDR3 protein. The top ten hold 2% to 2.5% of the sample, which has approximately 500,000 distinct CDR3 sequences, 10% to 13% seen once. Sample: PBMCs, taken before TCRalphabeta/CD19-depleted stem cell transplant. These receptors originate from a child aged 2-15 years with inherited bone marrow failure, due to receive a stem cell transplant. Both conserved end residues are part of each CDR3. D genes are given only for firm matches. Rows may omit the clone size; those that give it use once, few, many or a size class.

abundance,j_gene,v_gene,len,d_gene,CDR3nt,CDR3aa
few,TRBJ2-1,TRBV19,11,-,TGTGCCAGTAGTATAGAAGGGGAGCAGTTCTTC,CASSIEGEQFF
-,TRBJ2-7,TRBV27,15,-,TGTGCCAGCAGTTCGGCAGGGGCCTCTTCTAACGAGCAGTACTTC,CASSSAGASSNEQYF
few,TRBJ2-2,TRBV7-2,15,-,TGTGCCAGCAGCTTTTCCCCGAGGGCCGGCGGGGAGCTGTTTTTT,CASSFSPRAGGELFF
many,TRBJ2-7,TRBV11-2,15,-,TGTGCCAGCAGCTTAAACCCGGACGGGTTCTACGAGCAGTACTTC,CASSLNPDGFYEQYF
many,TRBJ2-7,TRBV6-1,15,TRBD1,TGTGCCAGCAGGGACAGGGACGGGAGCTCCTACGAGCAGTACTTC,CASRDRDGSSYEQYF
many,TRBJ2-7,TRBV6-5,15,TRBD2,TGTGCCAGCAGTTACTCGAGACTAGCGGAATACGAGCAGTACTTC,CASSYSRLAEYEQYF
many,TRBJ2-5,TRBV3-1,15,-,TGTGCCAGCAGCCAAGATCCGGGCCGCCAAGAGACCCAGTACTTC,CASSQDPGRQETQYF
many,TRBJ1-4,TRBV20-1,15,-,TGCAGTGCTTCCGAACTAAACGCGGCTAATGAAAAACTGTTTTTT,CSASELNAANEKLFF
-,TRBJ2-7,TRBV7-2,14,TRBD2,TGTGCCAGCAGCTTAAGAGCGGGAGAGGGTGAGCAGTACTTC,CASSLRAGEGEQYF
many,TRBJ1-6,TRBV4-1,16,TRBD1,TGCGCCAGCAGCCACTTGGGACAGGGTCCAAGAACACCCCTCCACTTT,CASSHLGQGPRTPLHF
few,TRBJ2-1,TRBV27,18,TRBD2,TGTGCCAGCAGTTTTGGACTAGCGGGAGGTGTCGGGTACAATGAGCAGTTCTTC,CASSFGLAGGVGYNEQFF
many,TRBJ2-1,TRBV10-2,15,TRBD2,TGCGCCAGCAAGCGACGGGAGGGGGCCTACAATGAGCAGTTCTTC,CASKRREGAYNEQFF
many,TRBJ2-1,TRBV10-3,17,TRBD2,TGTGCCATCAGTGTTCCCCCCGGCGGGAGAAGATACAATGAGCAGTTCTTC,CAISVPPGGRRYNEQFF
many,TRBJ2-1,TRBV7-2,17,TRBD2,TGTGCCAGCAGCCCACCCGGGACTAGCGGGAGACAGAATGAGCAGTTCTTC,CASSPPGTSGRQNEQFF
few,TRBJ2-7,TRBV4-1,16,-,TGCGCCAGCAGCCAAGGTATCAGGGTCTACTCCTACGAGCAGTACTTC,CASSQGIRVYSYEQYF
few,TRBJ2-2,TRBV4-1,15,TRBD1,TGCGCCAGCACGAGGACAGGGGGCCACACCGGGGAGCTGTTTTTT,CASTRTGGHTGELFF
many,TRBJ2-1,TRBV24-1,15,TRBD2,TGTGCCACCAGTCTAGGGGGACTAGCGGGCAATGAGCAGTTCTTC,CATSLGGLAGNEQFF
-,TRBJ1-5,TRBV20-1,14,-,TGCAGTACGCGGCGCAGGTATAGCAATCAGCCCCAGCATTTT,CSTRRRYSNQPQHF
few,TRBJ2-7,TRBV20-1,14,-,TGCAGTGCTAGAGAATCTCCCAGCGATTACGAGCAGTACTTC,CSARESPSDYEQYF
many,TRBJ2-2,TRBV28,15,-,TGTGCCAGCAGTTTCCGGGGTTCTCGCACCGGGGAGCTGTTTTTT,CASSFRGSRTGELFF
-,TRBJ1-5,TRBV19,14,-,TGTGCCAGTAGTATAGCACATAGCAATCAGCCCCAGCATTTT,CASSIAHSNQPQHF
many,TRBJ2-7,TRBV5-5,14,-,TGTGCCAGCAGCTTGGCCGCAGGGTACTACGAGCAGTACTTC,CASSLAAGYYEQYF
many,TRBJ2-1,TRBV6-2/TRBV6-3,13,TRBD2,TGTGCCACCGTGGGACTAAGCTACAATGAGCAGTTCTTC,CATVGLSYNEQFF
few,TRBJ2-1,TRBV12-3/TRBV12-4,16,-,TGTGCCAGCAGTTTAGAGGTAGGGACTTTCATCGATGAGCAGTTCTTC,CASSLEVGTFIDEQFF
-,TRBJ2-7,TRBV2,12,TRBD2,TGTGCCAGCACCGGGGGGGCTAGCGAGCAGTACTTC,CASTGGASEQYF
many,TRBJ2-6,TRBV4-3,16,TRBD1,TGCGCCAGCAGCCCTTCAGGGGGCTCTGGGGCCAACGTCCTGACTTTC,CASSPSGGSGANVLTF
many,TRBJ1-1,TRBV28,12,-,TGTGCCAGCAGTGACACAGGGACTGAAGCTTTCTTT,CASSDTGTEAFF
many,TRBJ2-7,TRBV12-3/TRBV12-4,17,TRBD2,TGTGCCAGCAGTTTAAGGGCTAGCGGTAGGAGCTCCTACGAGCAGTACTTC,CASSLRASGRSSYEQYF
many,TRBJ2-6,TRBV4-1,17,-,TGCGCCAGCAGCCCGGCTGGGCGAGGCTCTGGGGCCAACGTCCTGACTTTC,CASSPAGRGSGANVLTF
few,TRBJ2-1,TRBV20-1,15,TRBD2,TGCAGTGCTAAGCGGACTAGCGGGAGGATGCATGAGCAGTTCTTC,CSAKRTSGRMHEQFF
many,TRBJ2-2,TRBV13,13,-,TGTGCCAGCAGCCGGCCAAACACCGGGGAGCTGTTTTTT,CASSRPNTGELFF
many,TRBJ1-2,TRBV6-4,14,-,TGTGCCAGCAGTGACGGGAGGAGTTCCTATGGCTACACCTTC,CASSDGRSSYGYTF
many,TRBJ1-1,TRBV5-1,15,-,TGCGCCAGCAGCTCGGTGGGGGTTATGAACACTGAAGCTTTCTTT,CASSSVGVMNTEAFF
many,TRBJ1-2,TRBV7-2,14,-,TGTGCCAGCAGCTCGACAGGCGGGGGCTATGGCTACACCTTC,CASSSTGGGYGYTF
many,TRBJ2-3,TRBV4-3,14,-,TGCGCCAGCAGCAGGGTCCTCAGCACAGATACGCAGTATTTT,CASSRVLSTDTQYF
many,TRBJ1-1,TRBV27,14,-,TGTGCCAGCAGTTCCGTTCCAGAGGGAGTTGAAGCTTTCTTT,CASSSVPEGVEAFF
many,TRBJ2-7,TRBV7-2,11,-,TGTGCCAGCAGCTTAATGGCGGGGAAGTACTTC,CASSLMAGKYF
many,TRBJ2-1,TRBV7-2,15,TRBD2,TGTGCCAGCAGACCACTAGCGGGAGGCTACAATGAGCAGTTCTTC,CASRPLAGGYNEQFF
few,TRBJ2-3,TRBV7-9,16,TRBD2,TGTGCCAGCAGCTTCGGCGGGAGGGCCGGCACAGATACGCAGTATTTT,CASSFGGRAGTDTQYF
many,TRBJ2-7,TRBV10-3,15,TRBD2,TGTGCCATCCGCCTGGGTGGCGGGAGTACGAACGAGCAGTACTTC,CAIRLGGGSTNEQYF
many,TRBJ2-1,TRBV7-9,15,-,TGTGCCAGCAGCTTATGGGGGATATCCTACAATGAGCAGTTCTTC,CASSLWGISYNEQFF
many,TRBJ2-4,TRBV4-3,19,TRBD2,TGCGCCAGCAGCCAAGTGGCGACTAGCGATCTACTAGCCAAAAACATTCAGTACTTC,CASSQVATSDLLAKNIQYF
many,TRBJ2-7,TRBV28,12,-,TGTGCCAGCAGTTTACTTCGAGGCGAGCAGTACTTC,CASSLLRGEQYF
many,TRBJ1-5,TRBV5-5,14,-,TGTGCCAGCAGCCTATCAGGGGAAGATCAGCCCCAGCATTTT,CASSLSGEDQPQHF
many,TRBJ2-5,TRBV4-2,14,-,TGTGCCAGCAGCCGTAACGGAGTAGGGGAGACCCAGTACTTC,CASSRNGVGETQYF
many,TRBJ2-7,TRBV6-6,13,-,TGTGCCAGCAGTCCACCTCGTTCCTACGAGCAGTACTTC,CASSPPRSYEQYF
few,TRBJ1-1,TRBV4-2,15,TRBD1,TGTGCCAGCAGCTTAAAGGACAGGGAGAACACTGAAGCTTTCTTT,CASSLKDRENTEAFF
many,TRBJ1-4,TRBV11-2,16,TRBD1,TGTGCCAGCAGCTTAGGGGGACAGGCCAGTAATGAAAAACTGTTTTTT,CASSLGGQASNEKLFF
few,TRBJ1-2,TRBV30,11,-,TGTGCCTGGACGACTGACACAACGCACACCTTC,CAWTTDTTHTF
many,TRBJ2-7,TRBV27,14,-,TGTGCCAGCAGTTTATCGATTGGCGGCTACGAGCAGTACTTC,CASSLSIGGYEQYF
many,TRBJ2-5,TRBV7-2,13,-,TGTGCCAGCAGCTGGACAGTCCAAGAGACCCAGTACTTC,CASSWTVQETQYF
few,TRBJ2-7,TRBV12-3/TRBV12-4,14,TRBD2,TGTGCCAGCAGTTTAGCGGGGAGGGGCCACGAGCAGTACTTC,CASSLAGRGHEQYF
few,TRBJ2-1,TRBV6-1,15,TRBD2,TGTGCCAGCAGCCTAGGACTAGTCATCCTCAATGAGCAGTTCTTC,CASSLGLVILNEQFF